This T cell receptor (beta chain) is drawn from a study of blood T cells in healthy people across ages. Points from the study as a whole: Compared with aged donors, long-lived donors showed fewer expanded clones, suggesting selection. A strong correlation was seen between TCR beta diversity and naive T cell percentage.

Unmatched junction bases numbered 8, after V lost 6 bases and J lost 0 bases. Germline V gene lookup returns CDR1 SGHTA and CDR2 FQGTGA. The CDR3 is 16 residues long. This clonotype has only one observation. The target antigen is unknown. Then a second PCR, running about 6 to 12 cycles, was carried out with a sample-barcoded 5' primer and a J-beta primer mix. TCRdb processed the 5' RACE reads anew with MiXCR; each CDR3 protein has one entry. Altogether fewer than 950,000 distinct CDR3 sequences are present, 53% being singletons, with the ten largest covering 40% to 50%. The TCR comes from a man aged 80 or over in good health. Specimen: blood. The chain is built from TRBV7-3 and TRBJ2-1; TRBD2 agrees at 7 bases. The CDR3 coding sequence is TGTGCCAGCAGACTGACTAGCCAGAGCTCCTACAATGAGCAGTTCTTC. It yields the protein CASRLTSQSSYNEQFF.